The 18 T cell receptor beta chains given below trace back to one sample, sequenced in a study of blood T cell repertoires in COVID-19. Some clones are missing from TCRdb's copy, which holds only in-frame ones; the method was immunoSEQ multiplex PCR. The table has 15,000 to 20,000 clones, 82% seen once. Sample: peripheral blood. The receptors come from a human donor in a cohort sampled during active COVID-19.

The CDR3 bases are TGTGCCAGCAGCTCCCGAGGAGGGGGCGCCCCAGGGGAGACCCAGTACTTC. Translating gives CASSSRGGGAPGETQYF. This chain links TRBV3-1 (or the pseudogene TRBV3-2) with TRBJ2-5; tentatively, D is TRBD1 (7 bases). CDR3 length: 17 residues. CDR1 is LGHDT and CDR2 is YNNKEL in the germline V gene (reference sequence). Deletions cut 5 bases from V and 5 bases from J, with 24 bases between.

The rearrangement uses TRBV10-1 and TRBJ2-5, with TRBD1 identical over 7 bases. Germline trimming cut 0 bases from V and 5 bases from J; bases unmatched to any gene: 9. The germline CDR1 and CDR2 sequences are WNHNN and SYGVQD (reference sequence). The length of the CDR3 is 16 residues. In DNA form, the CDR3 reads TGCGCCAGCAGTGAGTCGACAGGGCCGTTGAGGGAGACCCAGTACTTC. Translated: CASSESTGPLRETQYF.

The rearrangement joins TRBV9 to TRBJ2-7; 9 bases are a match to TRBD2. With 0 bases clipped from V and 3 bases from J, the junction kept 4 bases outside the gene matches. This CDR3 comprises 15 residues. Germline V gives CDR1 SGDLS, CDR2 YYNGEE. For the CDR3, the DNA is TGTGCCAGCAGCGTAGAGCTAGCGGGGTACTACGAGCAGTACTTC. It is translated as CASSVELAGYYEQYF.

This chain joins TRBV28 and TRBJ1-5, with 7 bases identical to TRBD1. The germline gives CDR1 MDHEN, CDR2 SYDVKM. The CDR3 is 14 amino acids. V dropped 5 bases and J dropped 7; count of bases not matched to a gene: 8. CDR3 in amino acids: CASSHQGEVQPQHF. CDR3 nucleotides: TGTGCCAGCAGTCACCAGGGGGAGGTCCAGCCCCAGCATTTT.

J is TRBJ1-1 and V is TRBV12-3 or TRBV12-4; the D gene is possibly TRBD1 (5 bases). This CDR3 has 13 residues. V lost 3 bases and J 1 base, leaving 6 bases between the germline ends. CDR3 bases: TGTGCCAGCAGTTTCCAGGGGAACACTGAAGCTTTCTTT. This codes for CASSFQGNTEAFF.

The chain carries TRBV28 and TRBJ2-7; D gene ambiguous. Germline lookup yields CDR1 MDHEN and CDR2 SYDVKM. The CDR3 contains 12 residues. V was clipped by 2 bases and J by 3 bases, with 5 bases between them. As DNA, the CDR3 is TGTGCCAGCAGTTTAGGCGGCTACGAGCAGTACTTC. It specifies CASSLGGYEQYF.

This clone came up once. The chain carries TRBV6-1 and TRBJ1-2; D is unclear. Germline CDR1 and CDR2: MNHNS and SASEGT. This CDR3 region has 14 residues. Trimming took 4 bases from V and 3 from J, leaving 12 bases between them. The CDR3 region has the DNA TGTGCCAGCAGTGCAGCCCTCGGGGACTATGGCTACACCTTC. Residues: CASSAALGDYGYTF.

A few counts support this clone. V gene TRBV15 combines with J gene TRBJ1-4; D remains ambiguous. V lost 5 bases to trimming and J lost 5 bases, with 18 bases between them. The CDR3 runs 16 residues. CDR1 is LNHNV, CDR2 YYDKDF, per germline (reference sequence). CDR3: CATSEMTGGDNEKLFF. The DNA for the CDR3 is TGTGCCACCAGCGAAATGACGGGAGGAGACAATGAAAAACTGTTTTTT.

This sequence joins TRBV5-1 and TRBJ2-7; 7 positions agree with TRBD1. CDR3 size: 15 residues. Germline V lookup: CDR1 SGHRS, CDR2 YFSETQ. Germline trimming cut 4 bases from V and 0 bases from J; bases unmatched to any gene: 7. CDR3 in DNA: TGCGCCAGCAGCCGGAGCGACAGGGCCTCCTACGAGCAGTACTTC. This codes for CASSRSDRASYEQYF.

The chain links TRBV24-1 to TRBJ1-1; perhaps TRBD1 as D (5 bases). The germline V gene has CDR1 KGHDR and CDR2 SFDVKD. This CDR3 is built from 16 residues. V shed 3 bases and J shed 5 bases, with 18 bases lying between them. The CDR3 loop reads CATSDRRGDGRTEAFF. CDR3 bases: TGTGCCACCAGTGATCGCCGGGGGGACGGGAGAACTGAAGCTTTCTTT.

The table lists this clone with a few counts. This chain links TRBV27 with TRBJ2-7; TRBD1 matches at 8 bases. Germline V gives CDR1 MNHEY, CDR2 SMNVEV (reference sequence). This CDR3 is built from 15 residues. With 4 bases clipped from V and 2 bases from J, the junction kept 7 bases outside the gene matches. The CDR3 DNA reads TGTGCCAGCAGTTCTTACAGGGGGAGAACCTACGAGCAGTACTTC. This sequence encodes CASSSYRGRTYEQYF.

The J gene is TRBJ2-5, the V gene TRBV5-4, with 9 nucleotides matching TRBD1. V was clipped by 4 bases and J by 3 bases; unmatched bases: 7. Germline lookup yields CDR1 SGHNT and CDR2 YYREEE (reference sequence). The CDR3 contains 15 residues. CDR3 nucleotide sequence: TGTGCCAGCAGCCCGGGACAGGGAGTGGAAGAGACCCAGTACTTC. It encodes CASSPGQGVEETQYF.

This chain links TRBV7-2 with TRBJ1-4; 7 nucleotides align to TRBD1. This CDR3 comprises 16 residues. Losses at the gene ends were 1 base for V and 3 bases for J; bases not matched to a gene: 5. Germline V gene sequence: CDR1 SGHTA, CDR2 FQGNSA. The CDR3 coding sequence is TGTGCCAGCAGCTTAGGACGGGGACAGTCTAATGAAAAACTGTTTTTT. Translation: CASSLGRGQSNEKLFF.

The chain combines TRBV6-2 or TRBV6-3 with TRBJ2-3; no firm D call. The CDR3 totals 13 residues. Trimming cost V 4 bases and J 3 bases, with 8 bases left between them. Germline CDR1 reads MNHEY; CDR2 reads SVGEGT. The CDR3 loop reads CASSLTRTDTQYF. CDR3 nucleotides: TGTGCCAGCAGTTTAACCAGGACAGATACGCAGTATTTT.

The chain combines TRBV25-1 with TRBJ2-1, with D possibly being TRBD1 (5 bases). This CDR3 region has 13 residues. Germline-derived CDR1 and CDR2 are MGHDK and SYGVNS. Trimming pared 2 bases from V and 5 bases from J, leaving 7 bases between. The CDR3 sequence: CASSEGADNEQFF. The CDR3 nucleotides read TGTGCCAGCAGTGAAGGGGCTGACAATGAGCAGTTCTTC.

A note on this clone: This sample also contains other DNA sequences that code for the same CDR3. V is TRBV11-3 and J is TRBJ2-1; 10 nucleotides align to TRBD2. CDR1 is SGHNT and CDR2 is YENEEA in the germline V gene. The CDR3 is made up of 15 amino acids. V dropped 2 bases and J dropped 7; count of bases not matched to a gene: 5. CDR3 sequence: CASSLSSGSFNEQFF. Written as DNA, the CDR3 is TGTGCCAGCAGCTTATCTAGCGGGAGTTTTAATGAGCAGTTCTTC.

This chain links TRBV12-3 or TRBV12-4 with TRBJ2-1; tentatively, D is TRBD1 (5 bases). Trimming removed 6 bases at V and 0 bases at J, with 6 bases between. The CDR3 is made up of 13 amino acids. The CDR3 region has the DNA TGTGCCAGCAGGCAGGGCTCCTACAATGAGCAGTTCTTC. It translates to CASRQGSYNEQFF.

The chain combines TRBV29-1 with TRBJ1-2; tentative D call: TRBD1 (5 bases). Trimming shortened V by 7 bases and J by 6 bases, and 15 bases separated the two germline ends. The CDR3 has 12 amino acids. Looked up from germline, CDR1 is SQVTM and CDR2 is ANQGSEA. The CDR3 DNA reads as TGCAGCGCCGCGGGGCTTAGGGATGGCTACACCTTC. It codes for CSAAGLRDGYTF.